The clone carrying this T cell receptor beta chain was seen more than once but under ten times. What it recognizes is unknown. For TCRbeta, the library was prepared with unique molecular identifiers. Each CDR3 protein is one row after TCRdb ran MiXCR on the PCR reads. Of a few hundred thousand distinct CDR3 sequences in the sample, 25% to 30% are singletons; the top ten hold just over 35%. This entry belongs to a study of T-cell reconstitution after alpha-beta-depleted transplantation in children. Points from the study as a whole: Several patients had high TCRbeta diversity at day 60; it came from surviving recipient T cells and thymic progenitors. Once a year had passed after transplant, T-cell counts and diversity came mostly from newly produced T cells. Reported findings indicate that, about two months after transplant, alpha-beta T cells came from several hundred expanded clones, which were derived from non-depleted graft cells.

The starting material was PBMCs, obtained before TCRalphabeta/CD19-depleted stem cell transplant. The source of this sequence is a boy in the first two years of life with Wiskott-Aldrich syndrome, due to receive a stem cell transplant.

The CDR3 region has the DNA TGTGCCAGCAGCCAAGATCGGCCCAATGAGCAGTTCTTC. It encodes CASSQDRPNEQFF. The chain links TRBV3-1 to TRBJ2-1; D is unclear. Trimming shortened V by 0 bases and J by 6 bases, and 6 bases separated the two germline ends. Germline CDR1 LGHDT, CDR2 YNNKEL (reference sequence). The CDR3 loop spans 13 amino acids.